This T cell receptor beta chain was recorded in a study of T cell responses to AZD1222 COVID-19 vaccine (TCRdb year 2021). Regarding the research as a whole: AZD1222 recipients with second doses at about 4 weeks or about 12 weeks were pooled, because spike-specific TCR depth and breadth did not differ between schedules. A total of about 250 trial participants underwent TCR sequencing, of whom 200 to 220 had received two doses of AZD1222 and 26 had received two doses of the MenACWY control vaccine. Trial participants were enrolled by age into subgroups of 18-55, 56-69 and 70-plus years, and about 150, 27 and 61 TCR-sequenced participants, respectively, were included in these subgroups. Study-wide conclusions, independent of this receptor: Participants were mostly white British, with more females than males. The authors suggested clonal diversity may have been underestimated. A significant rise in spike-specific TCR breadth and depth was observed after two AZD1222 doses relative to day 0 and relative to MenACWY recipients. The vaccine-associated CD4 TCRs covered the entire spike protein, and the dominant responses fell in regions 160-218 and 743-854. Conclusions about previously exposed vaccinees are limited because only a handful of AZD1222 recipients were SARS-CoV-2 seropositive at baseline. Nearly half of unique spike-specific TCRs reportedly recognized epitopes outside regions mutated in the B.1.351 and B.1.1.7 variants. Because no samples from the day 14 peak response were available, repertoires could be characterized only after the peak T cell response. The 56-69-year group was small, and its depth increase did not reach significance, likely because of low power.

The meaning of the sample's time point label: baseline before first vaccination. Samples from vaccinated people were obtained from the UK trials COV001 and COV002, which included a single-blind randomized controlled phase 2/3 trial of AZD1222 (ChAdOx1 nCoV-19) in healthy adults. For TCRbeta chain sequencing, PBMC samples from trial participants were taken at day 0 and at day 28 after the second dose. CDR1 and CDR2 are read off the germline V gene (reference sequence) as LNHDA and SQIVND. Unmatched junction bases come to 12, with V trimmed by 0 bases and J by 5 bases. From cysteine to phenylalanine, the CDR3 is 20 amino acids long. Only the CDR3 DNA is retained, 60 bases long and in frame from the first base. The CDR3 regions of human TCRbeta chains were analyzed by immunosequencing. In the paper's pipeline: TCRs in the repertoires were matched against a reference library of SARS-CoV-2-specific TCRs that had been generated with the MIRA antigen-specificity platform. Breadth meant the fraction of unique TCRs that were SARS-CoV-2-associated, whereas depth meant the fraction of total T cells that were SARS-CoV-2-associated. Using the MIRA data, each spike-specific TCR was mapped to the spike region that the TCR reacts to and placed in a CD4 or CD8 class. Log10-transformed breadth and depth values were compared by one-way ANOVA with Sidak's multiple comparisons tests. TCRdb carries this immuneACCESS record with in-frame sequences only. Its versions omit some clonotypes, under half of them owing to an unresolved V gene in the studies checked, with the rest unexplained. V and J calls and clone size are copied from that table; D and trimming were computed from the DNA. A total of more than 95,000 clones appear in this sample, 90% of them only once. The top ten hold 7.2% of the sample.

Comment on this clone: Its specific antigen is unknown. Per-base qualities were not stored, and no clone one base away is much larger.

The rearranged segments are TRBV19 and TRBJ2-1; 14 of the junction bases match TRBD2. This sample comprised peripheral blood, obtained on day 0 of AZD1222 vaccination. The TCR sequence derives from an adult in good health. This receptor carries the CDR3 CASSIDRSWGLAGVHNEQFF. The nucleotide sequence is TGTGCCAGTAGTATAGATCGTTCGTGGGGACTAGCGGGAGTCCACAATGAGCAGTTCTTC.